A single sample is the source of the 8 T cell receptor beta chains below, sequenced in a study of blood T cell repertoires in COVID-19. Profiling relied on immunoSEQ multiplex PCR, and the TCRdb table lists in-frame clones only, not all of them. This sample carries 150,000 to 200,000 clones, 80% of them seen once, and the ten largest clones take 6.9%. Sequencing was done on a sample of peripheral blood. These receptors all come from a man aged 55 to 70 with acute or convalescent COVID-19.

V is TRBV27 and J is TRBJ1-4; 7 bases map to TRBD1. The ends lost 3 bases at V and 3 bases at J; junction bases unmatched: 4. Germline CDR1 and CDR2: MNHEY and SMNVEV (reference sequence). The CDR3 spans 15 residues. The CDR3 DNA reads TGTGCCAGCAGTTTCACAGGGGTCCCTAATGAAAAACTGTTTTTT. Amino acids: CASSFTGVPNEKLFF.

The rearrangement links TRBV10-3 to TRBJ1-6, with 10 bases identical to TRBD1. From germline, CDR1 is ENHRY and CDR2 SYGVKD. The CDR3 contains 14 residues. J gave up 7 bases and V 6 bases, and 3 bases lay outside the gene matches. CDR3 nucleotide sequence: TGTGCCATCAGCGGACAGGGGGGGAATTCACCCCTCCACTTT. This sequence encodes CAISGQGGNSPLHF.

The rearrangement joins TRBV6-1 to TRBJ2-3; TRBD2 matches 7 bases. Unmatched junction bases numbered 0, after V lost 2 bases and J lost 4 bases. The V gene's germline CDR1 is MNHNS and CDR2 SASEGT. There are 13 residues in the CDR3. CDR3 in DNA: TGTGCCAGCAGTGAACTAGCGGCAGATACGCAGTATTTT. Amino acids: CASSELAADTQYF.

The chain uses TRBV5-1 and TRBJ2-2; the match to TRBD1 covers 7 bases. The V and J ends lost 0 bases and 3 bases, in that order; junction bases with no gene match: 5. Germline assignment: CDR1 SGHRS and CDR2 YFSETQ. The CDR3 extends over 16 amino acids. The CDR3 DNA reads TGCGCCAGCAGCTTGGGACAGGGAAGCGACACCGGGGAGCTGTTTTTT. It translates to CASSLGQGSDTGELFF. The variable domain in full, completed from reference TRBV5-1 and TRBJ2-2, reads KAGVTQTPRYLIKTRGQQVTLSCSPISGHRSVSWYQQTPGQGLQFLFEYFSETQRNKGNFPGRFSGRQFSNSRSEMNVSTLELGDSALYLCASSLGQGSDTGELFFGEGSRLTVL.

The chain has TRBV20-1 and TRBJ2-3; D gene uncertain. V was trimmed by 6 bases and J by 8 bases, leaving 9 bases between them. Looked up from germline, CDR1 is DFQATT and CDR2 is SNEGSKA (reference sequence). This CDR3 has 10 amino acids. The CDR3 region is CSAPLVTQYF. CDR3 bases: TGCAGTGCCCCTCTAGTTACGCAGTATTTT.

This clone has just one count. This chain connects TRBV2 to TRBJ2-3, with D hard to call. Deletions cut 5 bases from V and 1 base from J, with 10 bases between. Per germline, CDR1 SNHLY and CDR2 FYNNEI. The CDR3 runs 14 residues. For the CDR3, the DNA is TGTGCCAGCAGTTACGGTGTGGGCACAGATACGCAGTATTTT. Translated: CASSYGVGTDTQYF.

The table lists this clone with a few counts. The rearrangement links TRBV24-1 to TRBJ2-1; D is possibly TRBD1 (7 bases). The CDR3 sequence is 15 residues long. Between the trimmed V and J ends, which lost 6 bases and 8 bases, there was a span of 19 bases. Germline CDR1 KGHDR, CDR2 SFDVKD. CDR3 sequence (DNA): TGTGCCACCAGTCGGGGGCAGGGGGTGTCGCATGAGCAGTTCTTC. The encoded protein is CATSRGQGVSHEQFF.

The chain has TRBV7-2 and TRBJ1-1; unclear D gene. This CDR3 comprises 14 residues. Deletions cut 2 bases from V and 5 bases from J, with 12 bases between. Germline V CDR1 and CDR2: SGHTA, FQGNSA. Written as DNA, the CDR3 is TGTGCCAGCAGCTTACACACATCGGGAACTGAAGCTTTCTTT. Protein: CASSLHTSGTEAFF.